The T cell receptor (beta chain) described here comes from a study of memory CD4+ T cells and cytomegalovirus serostatus. Study conclusions and caveats: Each of fewer than 80 CMV-associated TCRbeta sequences occurred in one to five individuals.

The sort gate was single viable CD3+CD4+CD8-CD45RO+ cells for memory CD4+ T cells. Sequencing used immunoSEQ multiplex PCR; TCRdb keeps in-frame clones, though not all of them. The data hold about 92,000 clones, with around 80% observed a single time. As for this clone: The antigen is unknown.

Sequenced input: memory CD4+ T cells from blood. The receptor comes from an adult in good health and CMV-seropositive.

The CDR3 sequence is CASSLGQTNTGELFF. The CDR3 nucleotides read TGTGCCAGCAGCTTGGGACAGACTAACACCGGGGAGCTGTTTTTT. The V call is TRBV7-2, the J call TRBJ2-2, with TRBD1 identical over 7 bases. Per germline, CDR1 SGHTA and CDR2 FQGNSA. The CDR3 length is 15 residues. J was trimmed by 2 bases and V by 3 bases; bases with no gene match: 3. The full variable domain, its missing parts supplied by reference TRBV7-2 and TRBJ2-2, is GAGVSQSPSNKVTEKGKDVELRCDPISGHTALYWYRQSLGQGLEFLIYFQGNSAPDKSGLPSDRFSAERTGGSVSTLTIQRTQQEDSAVYLCASSLGQTNTGELFFGEGSRLTVL.